The clone carrying this T cell receptor (beta chain) was seen a handful of times. Its antigen remains unknown. In germline, CDR1 is MNHEY, CDR2 SVGEGT. CDR3 length equals 15 residues. V was clipped by 4 bases and J by 0 bases; unmatched bases: 3. From 10 ml of fresh peripheral blood, PBMCs were isolated. The sample belongs to a study of T cells in Graves' hyperthyroidism and ophthalmopathy. Study background: Peripheral blood samples were taken at initial diagnosis, prior to any treatment.

Regarding the study as a whole: For ophthalmopathy, model prediction preceded onset by a median about six months.

TCR beta CDR3 region amplification was performed from RNA transcripts. First-round RT-PCR targeting the TCR CDR3 was performed with the HTBI primer set. TCRdb analysed the multiplex PCR reads with MiXCR anew, one entry per CDR3 protein. Here the sample spans about 290,000 distinct CDR3 sequences, more than 10% being singletons. This TCR came from a woman in her twenties or thirties with Graves' hyperthyroidism that later progressed to Graves' ophthalmopathy. The chain has TRBV6-2 or TRBV6-3 and TRBJ1-3, with TRBD1 matching 7 bases. The sample taken for sequencing was blood. CDR3 nucleotides: TGTGCCAGCAGTTGGGACAGCTTCTCTGGAAACACCATATATTTT. Translating gives CASSWDSFSGNTIYF.